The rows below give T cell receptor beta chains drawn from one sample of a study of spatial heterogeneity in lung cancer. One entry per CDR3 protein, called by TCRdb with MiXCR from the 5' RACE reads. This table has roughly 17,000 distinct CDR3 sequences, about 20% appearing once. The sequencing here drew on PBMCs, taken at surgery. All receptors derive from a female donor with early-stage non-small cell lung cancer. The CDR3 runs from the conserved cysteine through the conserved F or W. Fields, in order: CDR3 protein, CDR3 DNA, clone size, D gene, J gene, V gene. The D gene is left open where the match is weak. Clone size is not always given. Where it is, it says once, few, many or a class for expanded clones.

CSVELGLAGYRQETQYF,TGCAGCGTTGAATTGGGACTAGCGGGGTACCGACAAGAGACCCAGTACTTC,-,TRBD2,TRBJ2-5,TRBV29-1
CASSDSPGADTQYF,TGTGCCAGCAGTGACTCCCCAGGGGCAGATACGCAGTATTTT,few,-,TRBJ2-3,TRBV2
CASSSLGTGYTSDEQYF,TGTGCCAGCAGTTCCCTGGGGACAGGGTATACTTCGGACGAGCAGTACTTC,-,TRBD1,TRBJ2-7,TRBV12-3/TRBV12-4
CASSQKTASYEQYF,TGTGCCAGCAGCCAGAAGACGGCAAGCTACGAGCAGTACTTC,many,-,TRBJ2-7,TRBV3-1
CASSRRTSGRFSTGELFF,TGTGCCAGCAGTAGGAGGACTAGCGGGAGGTTTAGTACCGGGGAGCTGTTTTTT,many,TRBD2,TRBJ2-2,TRBV28
CASSQLAANTGELFF,TGTGCCAGCAGCCAACTAGCGGCGAACACCGGGGAGCTGTTTTTT,many,TRBD2,TRBJ2-2,TRBV3-1
CASSLSGRGEETQYF,TGTGCCAGCAGCCTTAGCGGGAGAGGGGAAGAGACCCAGTACTTC,medium-sized,TRBD2,TRBJ2-5,TRBV13
CASSSRVAEYEQYF,TGTGCCAGCAGCTCCCGGGTTGCGGAATACGAGCAGTACTTC,few,-,TRBJ2-7,TRBV7-2
CASSYSRAESTDTQYF,TGTGCCAGCAGTTACTCGAGAGCGGAGAGCACAGATACGCAGTATTTT,many,-,TRBJ2-3,TRBV6-2/TRBV6-3
CASRGTGLQTQYF,TGTGCCAGCAGAGGGACAGGGTTACAGACCCAGTACTTC,few,TRBD1,TRBJ2-5,TRBV27
CASSPGLGYNEQFF,TGTGCCAGCAGCCCGGGACTAGGTTACAATGAGCAGTTCTTC,-,TRBD2,TRBJ2-1,TRBV2
CASRLPGQSEKLFF,TGTGCCAGCAGACTCCCGGGACAGAGCGAAAAACTGTTTTTT,many,TRBD1,TRBJ1-4,TRBV28
CATSRGQGGEKLFF,TGTGCCACCAGCAGAGGACAGGGCGGTGAAAAACTGTTTTTT,many,TRBD1,TRBJ1-4,TRBV15
CASTLDENNEQFF,TGTGCCAGCACCCTGGACGAAAACAATGAGCAGTTCTTC,medium-sized,-,TRBJ2-1,TRBV2
CASSHGRPGQGSGETQYF,TGCGCCAGCAGCCACGGGAGACCGGGACAGGGGTCGGGAGAGACCCAGTACTTC,-,TRBD1,TRBJ2-5,TRBV4-3
CASSWFLAGGNSPLHF,TGTGCCAGCAGCTGGTTCCTTGCAGGTGGAAATTCACCCCTCCACTTT,-,-,TRBJ1-6,TRBV5-4
CASSPPDRAYGYGYTF,TGTGCCAGCTCACCACCGGACAGGGCGTATGGCTATGGCTACACCTTC,-,TRBD1,TRBJ1-2,TRBV18
CAISESLPAGGYTF,TGTGCCATCAGTGAGTCCCTCCCGGCTGGGGGCTACACCTTC,-,-,TRBJ1-2,TRBV10-3
CASRSRTSGAYEQYF,TGTGCCAGCAGATCCCGGACTAGCGGGGCCTACGAGCAGTACTTC,many,TRBD2,TRBJ2-7,TRBV6-1
CASSPTGAYQETQYF,TGTGCCAGCTCACCAACGGGAGCATACCAAGAGACCCAGTACTTC,many,-,TRBJ2-5,TRBV18
CASSLAPPNFNYEQYF,TGTGCCAGCAGTTTAGCTCCCCCGAATTTCAATTACGAGCAGTACTTC,many,-,TRBJ2-7,TRBV12-3/TRBV12-4
CASSPGLFHRETQYF,TGTGCCAGCAGTCCCGGACTCTTTCATCGAGAGACCCAGTACTTC,-,-,TRBJ2-5,TRBV28
CASSLKGFTDTQYF,TGCGCCAGCAGCTTGAAAGGTTTCACAGATACGCAGTATTTT,-,-,TRBJ2-3,TRBV5-1
CASSQGPENEQFF,TGTGCCAGCAGCCAGGGTCCCGAGAATGAGCAGTTCTTC,many,-,TRBJ2-1,TRBV5-4
CASSLAGQNQETQYF,TGTGCCAGCAGCTTGGCCGGGCAGAACCAAGAGACCCAGTACTTC,few,-,TRBJ2-5,TRBV5-4
CASSTSTSPYEQYF,TGTGCCAGCTCGACATCGACTAGCCCTTACGAGCAGTACTTC,many,TRBD2,TRBJ2-7,TRBV18
CASSVGRQGSEQYF,TGTGCCAGCAGCGTAGGCCGACAGGGCTCCGAGCAGTACTTC,many,TRBD1,TRBJ2-7,TRBV9
CASSPPPGFDTDTQYF,TGCGCCAGCAGCCCCCCCCCAGGGTTTGACACAGATACGCAGTATTTT,many,-,TRBJ2-3,TRBV5-1
CASSLYSQETQYF,TGTGCCAGCAGCTTATACAGCCAAGAGACCCAGTACTTC,-,-,TRBJ2-5,TRBV7-9
CASKPGRVHNEQFF,TGTGCCAGCAAGCCAGGGAGGGTGCACAATGAGCAGTTCTTC,many,TRBD2,TRBJ2-1,TRBV6-2/TRBV6-3
CASSSNQVLAGAYEQYF,TGTGCCAGCAGCTCCAACCAAGTACTAGCGGGAGCCTACGAGCAGTACTTC,medium-sized,TRBD2,TRBJ2-7,TRBV7-9
CSAPGTGGYEQYF,TGCAGTGCTCCGGGAACAGGGGGGTACGAGCAGTACTTC,medium-sized,TRBD1,TRBJ2-7,TRBV20-1
CSARGGSSRYNEQFF,TGCAGTGCTAGAGGAGGCTCAAGCCGTTACAATGAGCAGTTCTTC,many,-,TRBJ2-1,TRBV20-1
CASSQDIPLTDTNTGELFF,TGCGCCAGCAGCCAAGATATTCCCCTGACAGACACGAACACCGGGGAGCTGTTTTTT,many,-,TRBJ2-2,TRBV4-3
CAIRGTSGRMLTDTQYF,TGTGCCATCAGGGGGACTAGCGGGAGAATGTTAACAGATACGCAGTATTTT,-,TRBD2,TRBJ2-3,TRBV10-3
CASSMGHRDEQYF,TGTGCCAGTAGTATGGGACACCGGGACGAGCAGTACTTC,many,-,TRBJ2-7,TRBV19
CASSAGLQNTEAFF,TGCGCCAGCAGCGCGGGACTCCAGAACACTGAAGCTTTCTTT,-,-,TRBJ1-1,TRBV5-1
CASITWGKGAFF,TGTGCCAGTATTACTTGGGGTAAGGGAGCTTTCTTT,medium-sized,-,TRBJ1-1,TRBV28
CASGPNYGYTF,TGTGCCAGCGGGCCTAACTATGGCTACACCTTC,many,-,TRBJ1-2,TRBV7-2
CASSQGRSRLAVYEQYF,TGTGCCAGCAGCCAAGGACGCTCTCGACTAGCGGTCTACGAGCAGTACTTC,many,TRBD2,TRBJ2-7,TRBV3-1
CASGRRGPEAFF,TGTGCCAGCGGACGCCGGGGGCCAGAAGCTTTCTTT,-,-,TRBJ1-1,TRBV7-9
CASSRDLSGANVLTF,TGCGCCAGCAGTAGGGACCTCTCTGGGGCCAACGTCCTGACTTTC,few,-,TRBJ2-6,TRBV10-2